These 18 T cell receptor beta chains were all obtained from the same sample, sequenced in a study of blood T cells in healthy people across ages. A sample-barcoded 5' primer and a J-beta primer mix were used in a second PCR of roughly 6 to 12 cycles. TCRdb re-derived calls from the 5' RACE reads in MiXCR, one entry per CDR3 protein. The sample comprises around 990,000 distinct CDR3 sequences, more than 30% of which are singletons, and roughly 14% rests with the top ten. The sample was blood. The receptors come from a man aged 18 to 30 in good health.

The CDR3 loop is CASSLVGRGVYEQYF. The DNA of the CDR3 is TGTGCCAGCAGCTTAGTTGGCAGGGGGGTGTACGAGCAGTACTTC. The chain uses TRBV7-9 and TRBJ2-7; a weak D match, TRBD1 (7 bases). The CDR3 runs to 15 residues. Trimming shortened V by 1 base and J by 4 bases, and 14 bases separated the two germline ends. Looked up from germline, CDR1 is SEHNR and CDR2 is FQNEAQ (reference sequence).

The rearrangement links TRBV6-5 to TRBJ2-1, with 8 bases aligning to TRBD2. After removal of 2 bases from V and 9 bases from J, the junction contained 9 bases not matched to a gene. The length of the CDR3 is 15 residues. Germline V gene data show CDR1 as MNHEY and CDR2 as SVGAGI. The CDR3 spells CASSYGGLGLGEQFF. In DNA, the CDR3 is TGTGCCAGCAGTTACGGGGGACTAGGGTTAGGTGAGCAGTTCTTC.

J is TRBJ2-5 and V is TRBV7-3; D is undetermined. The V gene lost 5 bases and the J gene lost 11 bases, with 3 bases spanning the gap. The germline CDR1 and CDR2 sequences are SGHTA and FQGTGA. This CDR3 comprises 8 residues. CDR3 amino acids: CASSPQYF. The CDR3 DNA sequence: TGTGCCAGCAGCCCTCAGTACTTC.

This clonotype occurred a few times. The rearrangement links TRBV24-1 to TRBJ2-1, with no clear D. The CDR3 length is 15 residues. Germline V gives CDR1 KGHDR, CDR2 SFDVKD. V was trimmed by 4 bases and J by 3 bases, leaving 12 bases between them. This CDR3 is CATSEENLGYNEQFF. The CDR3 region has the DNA TGTGCCACCAGTGAGGAGAACCTGGGCTACAATGAGCAGTTCTTC.

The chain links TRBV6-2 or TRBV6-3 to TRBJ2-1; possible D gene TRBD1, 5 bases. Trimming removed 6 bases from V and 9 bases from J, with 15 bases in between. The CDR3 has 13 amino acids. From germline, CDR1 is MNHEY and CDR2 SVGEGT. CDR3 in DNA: TGTGCCAGCAGGGAACTCCATAGGGGTGAGCAGTTCTTC. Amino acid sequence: CASRELHRGEQFF.

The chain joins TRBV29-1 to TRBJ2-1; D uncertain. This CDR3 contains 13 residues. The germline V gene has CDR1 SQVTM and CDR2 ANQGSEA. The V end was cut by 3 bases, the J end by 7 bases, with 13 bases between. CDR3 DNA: TGCAGCGTTGACGGCGGCCTGGGGAATGAGCAGTTCTTC. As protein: CSVDGGLGNEQFF.

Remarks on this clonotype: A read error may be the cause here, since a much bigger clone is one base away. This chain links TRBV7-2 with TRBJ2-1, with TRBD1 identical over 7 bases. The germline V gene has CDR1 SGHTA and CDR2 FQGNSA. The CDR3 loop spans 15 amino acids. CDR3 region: CACSSDRSSYNEQFF. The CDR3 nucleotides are TGTGCCTGCAGCTCGGACAGGAGCTCCTACAATGAGCAGTTCTTC.

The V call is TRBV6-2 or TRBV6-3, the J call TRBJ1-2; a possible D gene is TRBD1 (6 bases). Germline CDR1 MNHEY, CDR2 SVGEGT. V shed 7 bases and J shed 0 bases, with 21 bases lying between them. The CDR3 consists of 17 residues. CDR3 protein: CASIGSRGQMTNYGYTF. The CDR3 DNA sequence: TGTGCCAGCATCGGATCCAGGGGCCAGATGACTAACTATGGCTACACCTTC.

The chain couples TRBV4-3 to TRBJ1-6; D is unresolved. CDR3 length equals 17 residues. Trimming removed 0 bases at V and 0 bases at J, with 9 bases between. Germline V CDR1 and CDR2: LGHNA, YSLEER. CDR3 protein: CASSQDMGSSYNSPLHF. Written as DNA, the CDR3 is TGCGCCAGCAGCCAAGATATGGGGAGCTCCTATAATTCACCCCTCCACTTT.

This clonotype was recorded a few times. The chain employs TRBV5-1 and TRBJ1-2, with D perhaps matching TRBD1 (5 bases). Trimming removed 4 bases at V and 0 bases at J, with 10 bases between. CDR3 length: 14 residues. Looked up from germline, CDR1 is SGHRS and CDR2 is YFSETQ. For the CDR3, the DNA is TGCGCCAGCAGCCGGGACGGACCTAACTATGGCTACACCTTC. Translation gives CASSRDGPNYGYTF.

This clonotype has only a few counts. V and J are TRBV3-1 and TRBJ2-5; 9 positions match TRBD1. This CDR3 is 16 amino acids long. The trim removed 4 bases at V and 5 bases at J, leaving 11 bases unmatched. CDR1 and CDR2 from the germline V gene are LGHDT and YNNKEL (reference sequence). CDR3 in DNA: TGTGCCAGCAGCCCAGGACGTAGGACAGGGGTGGAGACCCAGTACTTC. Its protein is CASSPGRRTGVETQYF.

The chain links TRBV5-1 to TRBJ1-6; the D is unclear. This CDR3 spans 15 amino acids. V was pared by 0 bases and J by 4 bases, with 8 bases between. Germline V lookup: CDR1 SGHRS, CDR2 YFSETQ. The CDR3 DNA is TGCGCCAGCAGCTTGGACGGCGTGTATAATTCACCCCTCCACTTT. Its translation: CASSLDGVYNSPLHF. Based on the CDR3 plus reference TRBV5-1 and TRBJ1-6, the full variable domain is KAGVTQTPRYLIKTRGQQVTLSCSPISGHRSVSWYQQTPGQGLQFLFEYFSETQRNKGNFPGRFSGRQFSNSRSEMNVSTLELGDSALYLCASSLDGVYNSPLHFGNGTRLTVT.

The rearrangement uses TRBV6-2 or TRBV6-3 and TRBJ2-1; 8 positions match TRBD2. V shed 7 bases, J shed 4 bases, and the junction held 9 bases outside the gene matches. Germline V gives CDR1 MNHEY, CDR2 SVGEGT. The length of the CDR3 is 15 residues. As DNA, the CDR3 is TGTGCCAGCACTGCGGGGGGCCTCCCTTACAATGAGCAGTTCTTC. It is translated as CASTAGGLPYNEQFF.

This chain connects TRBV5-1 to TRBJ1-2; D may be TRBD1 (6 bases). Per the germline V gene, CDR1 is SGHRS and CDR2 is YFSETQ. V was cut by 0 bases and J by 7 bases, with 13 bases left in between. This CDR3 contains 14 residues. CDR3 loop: CASSLDSGAGGYTF. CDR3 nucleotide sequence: TGCGCCAGCAGCTTGGATTCGGGGGCAGGTGGCTACACCTTC.

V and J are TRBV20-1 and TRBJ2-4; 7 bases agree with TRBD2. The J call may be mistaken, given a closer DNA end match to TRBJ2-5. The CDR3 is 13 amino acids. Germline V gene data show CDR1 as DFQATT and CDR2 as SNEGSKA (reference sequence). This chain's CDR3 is CSARTGGEETQYF. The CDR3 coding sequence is TGCAGTGCTAGAACGGGAGGAGAAGAGACCCAGTACTTC.

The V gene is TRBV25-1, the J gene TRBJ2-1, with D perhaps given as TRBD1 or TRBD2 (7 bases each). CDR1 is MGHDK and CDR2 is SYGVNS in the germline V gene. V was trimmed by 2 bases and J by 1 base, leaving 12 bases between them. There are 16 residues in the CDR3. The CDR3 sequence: CASSEAGGLSYNEQFF. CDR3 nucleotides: TGTGCCAGCAGTGAAGCAGGGGGACTATCCTACAATGAGCAGTTCTTC.

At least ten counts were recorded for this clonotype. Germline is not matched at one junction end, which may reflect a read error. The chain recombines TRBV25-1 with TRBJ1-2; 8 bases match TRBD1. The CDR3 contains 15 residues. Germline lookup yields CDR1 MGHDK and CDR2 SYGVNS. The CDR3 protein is CASSEFGQGNDGYTF. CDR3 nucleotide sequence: TGTGCCAGCAGTGAATTCGGACAGGGTAACGATGGCTACACCTTC.

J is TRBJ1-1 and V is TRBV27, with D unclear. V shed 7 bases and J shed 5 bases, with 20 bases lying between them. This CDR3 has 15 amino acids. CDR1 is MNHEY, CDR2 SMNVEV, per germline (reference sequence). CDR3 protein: CASTKMGPAGTEAFF. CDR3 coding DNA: TGTGCCAGCACGAAGATGGGCCCCGCGGGGACTGAAGCTTTCTTT.